These T cell receptor beta chains were read from a single sample in a study of shared clonotypes between healthy human individuals. TCRdb's copy holds only in-frame clones and misses some; the assay was immunoSEQ multiplex PCR. This repertoire shows 2 million to 2.5 million clones, around 93% found once; its top ten account for 0.37%. Sample: naive CD4+ T cells from PBMCs. The source is a man aged 18 to 35 in good health. Some clones in this sample may be carry-over from other donors' samples. CDR3s include the opening cysteine and the closing phenylalanine or tryptophan. Each record gives: V gene, clone size, D gene, J gene, CDR3 DNA, CDR3 protein. The D gene is left open where the match is weak. Not all rows give a size; the values are once, few, many and, for expanded clones, a class.

>TRBV6-6|.|.|TRBJ2-7
TGTGCCACAAGGGGCAACTCCTACGAGCAGTACTTC
CATRGNSYEQYF
>TRBV5-1|.|TRBD2|TRBJ2-1
TGCGCCAGCAGCTCGGCCGGGACTAGCGGGAGTTGGAATGAGCAGTTCTTC
CASSSAGTSGSWNEQFF
>TRBV7-2|.|TRBD2|TRBJ2-4
TGTGCCAGCAGCCAAAAGGGCGTCCGGGAGGACATTCAGTACTTC
CASSQKGVREDIQYF
>TRBV30|.|.|TRBJ1-4
TGTGCCTGGAAGACAGCTTCTAATGAAAAACTGTTTTTT
CAWKTASNEKLFF
>TRBV18|.|TRBD2|TRBJ2-1
TGTGCCAGCTCACCACCTAGCGGGAGAACCTACAATGAGCAGTTCTTC
CASSPPSGRTYNEQFF
>TRBV5-1|.|.|TRBJ1-1
TGCGCCAGCAGCTTGGTACAGGGAGGCACTGAAGCTTTCTTT
CASSLVQGGTEAFF
>TRBV13|.|TRBD2|TRBJ2-1
TGTGCCAGCAGCTTAGAGGGGACTAGCGGCTACAATGAGCAGTTCTTC
CASSLEGTSGYNEQFF
>TRBV29-1|.|.|TRBJ1-5
TGCAGCGTTGGATCAGCCGATCAGCCCCAGCATTTT
CSVGSADQPQHF
>TRBV19|.|TRBD1|TRBJ1-5
TGTGCCAGTAGTATCGGGGACAGGTCCCTTGGGGGACAGCCCCAGCATTTT
CASSIGDRSLGGQPQHF
>TRBV7-8|.|.|TRBJ2-7
TGTGCCAGCAGCCCCCGTAGGCCCTACGAGCAGTACTTC
CASSPRRPYEQYF
>TRBV15|.|.|TRBJ2-5
TGTGCCACCAGCAGAGAACTACTACCCCAAGAGACCCAGTACTTC
CATSRELLPQETQYF
>TRBV29-1|.|TRBD2|TRBJ2-3
TGCAGCGTCAGCCCTGCCGCGGGAGGTCGCACAGATACGCAGTATTTT
CSVSPAAGGRTDTQYF
>TRBV9|once|TRBD1|TRBJ1-1
TGTGCCAGCAGCGTAGGGGGACAGGGGCTGGGGACTGAAGCTTTCTTT
CASSVGGQGLGTEAFF
>TRBV27|.|TRBD2|TRBJ2-3
TGTGCCAGCAGTAGCCGGACTAGCGGACCCAAGGCGACGCAGTATTTT
CASSSRTSGPKATQYF
>TRBV18|.|.|TRBJ2-3
TGTGCCAGCTCACCACGGACAGATACGCAGTATTTT
CASSPRTDTQYF
>TRBV28|.|.|TRBJ2-5
TGTGCCAGCAGTACCCCGGGCGTTGGGGGTTTTGGGGCCCAGTACTTC
CASSTPGVGGFGAQYF
>TRBV10-3|.|TRBD2|TRBJ2-1
TGTGCCATCAGACTAGCGGACTACAATGAGCAGTTCTTC
CAIRLADYNEQFF
>TRBV5-4|.|TRBD1|TRBJ2-1
TGTGCCAGCAGCTTGGCCTTGACAGGGTACAATGAGCAGTTCTTC
CASSLALTGYNEQFF
>TRBV6-1|.|TRBD1|TRBJ1-1
TGTGCCAGCAGTCAAGGGACAGGGGTCATCTACACTGAAGCTTTCTTT
CASSQGTGVIYTEAFF
>TRBV29-1|.|.|TRBJ1-1
TGCAGCGTTGGATCAGGGCTTCAAGTCATGAACACTGAAGCTTTCTTT
CSVGSGLQVMNTEAFF
>TRBV4-2|.|TRBD2|TRBJ2-3
TGTGCCAGCAGCCCCTTCCGGGAGGGTACGCAGTATTTT
CASSPFREGTQYF
>TRBV18|once|.|TRBJ1-4
TGTGCCAGCTCACGGATTAGTAACACTAATGAAAAACTGTTTTTT
CASSRISNTNEKLFF
>TRBV19|.|.|TRBJ1-5
TGTGCCAGTAGTCTGAGCGGGCCCCAGCATTTT
CASSLSGPQHF
>TRBV19|.|TRBD2|TRBJ2-7
TGTGCCAGTAGTACCAAGACTAGCGCCTCCTACGAGCAGTACTTC
CASSTKTSASYEQYF
>TRBV7-2|.|.|TRBJ1-2
TGTGCCAGCAGCTCCGGAAGGGGAGCTAACTATGGCTACACCTTC
CASSSGRGANYGYTF
>TRBV28|.|TRBD1|TRBJ2-2
TGTGCCAGCAGTTCGGGACAGACTACTAACACCGGGGAGCTGTTTTTT
CASSSGQTTNTGELFF
>TRBV19|.|.|TRBJ2-7
TGTGCCAGTAGTAGCCCCGGTGGGGCGGGGACCTACGAGCAGTACTTC
CASSSPGGAGTYEQYF
>TRBV6-4|.|.|TRBJ2-1
TGTGCCAGCAGTGACTGGAGTGGTGAGCAGTTCTTC
CASSDWSGEQFF
>TRBV4-1|.|TRBD2|TRBJ2-1
TGCGCCAGCAGCCGCCCGGGGCTAGCGGGAAACAATGAGCAGTTCTTC
CASSRPGLAGNNEQFF